The rows below give T cell receptor beta chains drawn from one sample of a study of blood T cell repertoires in COVID-19. Only in-frame clones appear in the TCRdb table, and some are missing; sequencing was by immunoSEQ multiplex PCR. The sample lists about 220,000 clones, about 79% occurring once. The sequenced sample was PBMCs or T cells enriched from blood (not recorded which). All receptors derive from a woman aged 60-70 years who had recovered from COVID-19. CDR3s leave out the opening cysteine and the closing phenylalanine or tryptophan. Each record gives: J gene, CDR3 length, V gene, CDR3 protein.

J gene: TRBJ2-1; CDR3 length: 13; V gene: TRBV27; CDR3 protein: ASSLSRVTYNEQF
J gene: TRBJ1-1; CDR3 length: 12; V gene: TRBV30; CDR3 protein: AWSVNPGNTEAF
J gene: TRBJ1-5; CDR3 length: 16; V gene: TRBV19; CDR3 protein: ASSTPSWRNTNNQPQH
J gene: TRBJ2-3; CDR3 length: 14; V gene: TRBV7-2; CDR3 protein: ASSGGVLAGRDTQY
J gene: TRBJ2-5; CDR3 length: 13; V gene: TRBV18; CDR3 protein: ASSEAATRQETQY
J gene: TRBJ1-2; CDR3 length: 15; V gene: TRBV19; CDR3 protein: ASSFHGTGKSSYGYT
J gene: TRBJ2-2; CDR3 length: 13; V gene: TRBV6-4; CDR3 protein: ASSDSGGNTGELF
J gene: TRBJ1-5; CDR3 length: 11; V gene: TRBV6-5; CDR3 protein: ASRKQGNQPQH
J gene: TRBJ1-5; CDR3 length: 13; V gene: TRBV7-9; CDR3 protein: ASSLLLGPDQPQH
J gene: TRBJ2-7; CDR3 length: 13; V gene: TRBV7-2; CDR3 protein: ASSRSDGRGTEQY
J gene: TRBJ1-1; CDR3 length: 11; V gene: TRBV6-5; CDR3 protein: ASSFQGATEAF
J gene: TRBJ2-5; CDR3 length: 11; V gene: TRBV6-5; CDR3 protein: ASSYSGRETQY
J gene: TRBJ1-5; CDR3 length: 13; V gene: TRBV4-3; CDR3 protein: ASSPGTGRNQPQH
J gene: TRBJ1-2; CDR3 length: 19; V gene: TRBV10-1; CDR3 protein: ASSEGGLNGDRFCSNYGYT
J gene: TRBJ1-1; CDR3 length: 9; V gene: TRBV29-1; CDR3 protein: SVIRVVEAF
J gene: TRBJ1-6; CDR3 length: 14; V gene: TRBV7-2; CDR3 protein: ASSFGDGRGNSPLH
J gene: TRBJ1-6; CDR3 length: 14; V gene: TRBV27; CDR3 protein: ASSTQEDSYNSPLH
J gene: TRBJ1-1; CDR3 length: 9; V gene: TRBV6-1; CDR3 protein: ASSELLVVF
J gene: TRBJ2-2; CDR3 length: 14; V gene: TRBV18; CDR3 protein: ASSPLGTDNTGELF
J gene: TRBJ2-1; CDR3 length: 13; V gene: TRBV10-1; CDR3 protein: ASRILAGGRNEQF
J gene: TRBJ1-1; CDR3 length: 13; V gene: TRBV28; CDR3 protein: ASSLVQGAGTEAF
J gene: TRBJ1-1; CDR3 length: 12; V gene: TRBV10-3; CDR3 protein: AINRTPSGTEAF
J gene: TRBJ2-5; CDR3 length: 13; V gene: TRBV6-1; CDR3 protein: ASSEGDRARKTQY
J gene: TRBJ1-4; CDR3 length: 12; V gene: TRBV3-1/TRBV3-2; CDR3 protein: ASSPGQPNEKLF
J gene: TRBJ2-3; CDR3 length: 12; V gene: TRBV7-7; CDR3 protein: ASSLGESSPTQY
J gene: TRBJ1-2; CDR3 length: 12; V gene: TRBV7-2; CDR3 protein: ASSRTASPLRYT
J gene: TRBJ1-2; CDR3 length: 11; V gene: TRBV12-5; CDR3 protein: ASGLSNYYGYT
J gene: TRBJ1-4; CDR3 length: 11; V gene: TRBV2; CDR3 protein: ASSRDFGEKLF
J gene: TRBJ1-1; CDR3 length: 11; V gene: TRBV7-2; CDR3 protein: ASSTGVNTEAF
J gene: TRBJ1-2; CDR3 length: 12; V gene: TRBV5-4; CDR3 protein: ASSLWELNYGYT
J gene: TRBJ1-2; CDR3 length: 13; V gene: TRBV6-5; CDR3 protein: ASSLRTGGWGGYT
J gene: TRBJ1-1; CDR3 length: 13; V gene: TRBV6-5; CDR3 protein: ASSYSARDHTEAF
J gene: TRBJ2-1; CDR3 length: 14; V gene: TRBV5-1; CDR3 protein: ASSLSTSSSYNEQF
J gene: TRBJ1-3; CDR3 length: 15; V gene: TRBV4-1; CDR3 protein: ASSHRPQGQAGNTIY
J gene: TRBJ1-1; CDR3 length: 11; V gene: TRBV12-5; CDR3 protein: ASGTGAGTEAF
J gene: TRBJ2-5; CDR3 length: 11; V gene: TRBV18; CDR3 protein: ASSVRGQETQY
J gene: TRBJ2-7; CDR3 length: 13; V gene: TRBV6-6; CDR3 protein: ASSYPGTGNHEQY
J gene: TRBJ2-3; CDR3 length: 16; V gene: TRBV12-5; CDR3 protein: ASGLGSLAGGLTDTQY
J gene: TRBJ1-2; CDR3 length: 12; V gene: TRBV7-9; CDR3 protein: ASSPPTETYGYT
J gene: TRBJ1-6; CDR3 length: 12; V gene: TRBV7-9; CDR3 protein: ASSSDRNFSPLH
J gene: TRBJ1-1; CDR3 length: 13; V gene: TRBV7-8; CDR3 protein: ASSLVQGMNTEAF
J gene: TRBJ2-7; CDR3 length: 12; V gene: TRBV6-6; CDR3 protein: ASSDQGPVYEQY
J gene: TRBJ2-7; CDR3 length: 15; V gene: TRBV3-1/TRBV3-2; CDR3 protein: ASSQIHGGQPSYEQY
J gene: TRBJ2-1; CDR3 length: 12; V gene: TRBV15; CDR3 protein: ATRSGGATDEQF
J gene: TRBJ1-1; CDR3 length: 11; V gene: TRBV11-2; CDR3 protein: ASSPNKDREAF